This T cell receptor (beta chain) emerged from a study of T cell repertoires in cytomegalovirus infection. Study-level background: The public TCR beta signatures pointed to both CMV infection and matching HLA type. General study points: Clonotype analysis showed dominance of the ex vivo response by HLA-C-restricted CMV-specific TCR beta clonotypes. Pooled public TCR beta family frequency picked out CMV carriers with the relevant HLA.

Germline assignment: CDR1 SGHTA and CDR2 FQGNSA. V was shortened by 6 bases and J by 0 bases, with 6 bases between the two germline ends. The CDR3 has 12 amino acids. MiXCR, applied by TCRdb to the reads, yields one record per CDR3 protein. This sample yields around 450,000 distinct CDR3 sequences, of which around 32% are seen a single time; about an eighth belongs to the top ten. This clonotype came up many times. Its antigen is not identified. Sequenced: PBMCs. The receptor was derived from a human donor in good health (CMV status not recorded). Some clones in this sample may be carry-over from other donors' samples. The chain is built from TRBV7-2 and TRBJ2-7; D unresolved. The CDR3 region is CASSPSSYEQYF. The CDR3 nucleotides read TGTGCCAGCAGTCCGAGCTCCTACGAGCAGTACTTC.